The subject of this entry is one T cell receptor (beta chain). Its antigen remains unknown. These data come from a study of a mutant IDH1 vaccine in newly diagnosed glioma. About the research overall: Former treatment meant radiotherapy, temozolomide, or both; the majority had gotten both. Points from the study as a whole: Researchers report vaccine-induced immune responses in 93.3% of patients. There seemed to be no relation between pseudoprogression and changes in top peripheral T cell clonotypes.

J lost 8 bases, V lost 2 bases, and 10 bases had no gene match. Germline assignment: CDR1 SGHTA and CDR2 FQGTGA. The CDR3 is made up of 15 amino acids. Noted time point: week 5, during vaccination. Vaccine doses each comprised 300 ug of mutant IDH1 20-mer peptide, with topical imiquimod. Donors had new WHO grade 3 or 4 IDH1-mutant, ATRX-lost astrocytomas. Measured with immunoSEQ multiplex PCR; TCRdb has only the in-frame clones, and not every one. The sample has tens of thousands of clones, about 91% seen once; the top ten hold under 0.6%. The sample was PBMCs, taken from a glioma patient whose treatment included an IDH1 peptide vaccine. This sequence was found in a woman between 50 and 59 years old with glioma. The V gene is TRBV7-3, the J gene TRBJ1-2; 8 bases match TRBD1. CDR3 DNA: TGTGCCAGCAGCTTAGACGGCAGGGGGCGGAACGGCTACACCTTC. Translation: CASSLDGRGRNGYTF.